This T cell receptor beta chain was retrieved from a study of blood T cell repertoires in COVID-19. Overall study context: The United States, Italy and Spain were the sources of the acute and convalescent COVID-19 samples. The cDNA or gDNA used as material had been derived from T cells, B-cell-depleted T cells, or PBMCs.

Original processing notes: The authors estimated nucleated cell counts from reference gene primer amplification. The protocol was immunoSEQ multiplex PCR, while the TCRdb copy is restricted to in-frame clones and leaves out a portion. Clone size and the V and J calls come from that table; the DNA yielded D and trimming. Seen here are hundreds of thousands of clones, over 75% observed once, and the top ten hold about 8.6%. This TCR was recovered from a man aged 18 to 29 with active or convalescent COVID-19. The sample comprised peripheral blood.

The CDR3 DNA follows: TGTGCCAGCAGCTTAGAGAGACAGGGAGACATTCAGTACTTC. Translating it yields CASSLERQGDIQYF. The genes are TRBV7-2 and TRBJ2-4; 7 bases agree with TRBD1. Germline CDR1 is SGHTA and CDR2 is FQGNSA. This CDR3 is built from 14 residues. The junction had 5 bases not matched to a gene; V was cut back by 1 base and J by 8 bases.